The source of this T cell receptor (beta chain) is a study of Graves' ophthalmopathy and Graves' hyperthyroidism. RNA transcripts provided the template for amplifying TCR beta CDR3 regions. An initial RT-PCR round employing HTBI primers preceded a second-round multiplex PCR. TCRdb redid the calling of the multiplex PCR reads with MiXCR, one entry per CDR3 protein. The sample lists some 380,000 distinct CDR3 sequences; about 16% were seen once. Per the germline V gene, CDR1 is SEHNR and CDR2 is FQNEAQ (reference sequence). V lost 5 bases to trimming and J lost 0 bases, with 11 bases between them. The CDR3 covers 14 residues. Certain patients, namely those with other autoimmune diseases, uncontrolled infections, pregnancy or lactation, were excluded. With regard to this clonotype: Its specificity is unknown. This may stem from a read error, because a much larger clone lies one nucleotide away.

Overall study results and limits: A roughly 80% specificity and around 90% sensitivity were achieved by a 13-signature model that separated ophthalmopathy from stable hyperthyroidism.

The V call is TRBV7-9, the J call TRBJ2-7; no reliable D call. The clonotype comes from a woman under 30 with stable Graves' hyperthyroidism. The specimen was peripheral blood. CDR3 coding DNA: TGTGCCAGCAGCCCCATACATAGCTCCTACGAGCAGTACTTC. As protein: CASSPIHSSYEQYF.